Following are 13 T cell receptor beta chains from one sample sequenced in a study of post-analysis software for immune sequencing data. Regarding the study as a whole: In patients, about 5 TRBV segments were more frequent than in controls, with TRBV5-6, TRBV5-1 and TRBV20-1 among them.

For these receptors, no antigen is known. Unique molecular identifiers were built into the TCR beta cDNA libraries. Each CDR3 protein is one row after TCRdb ran MiXCR on the PCR reads. Of 500,000 to 600,000 distinct CDR3 sequences in the sample, 44% were seen once. Sequencing was carried out using blood. Source of these receptors: a girl under 18 with multiple sclerosis.

This rearrangement joins TRBV6-6 to TRBJ2-7; perhaps TRBD2 as D (6 bases). The CDR3 runs 14 residues. The germline V and J ends were trimmed by 4 bases and 4 bases, with 14 bases remaining between them. CDR1 is MNHNY and CDR2 is SVGAGI in the germline V gene (reference sequence). CDR3 sequence reads: CASSSRDSEYEQYF. CDR3 DNA sequence: TGTGCCAGCAGTTCCCGGGACTCCGAATACGAGCAGTACTTC.

The V gene is TRBV24-1, the J gene TRBJ2-3; 8 bases map to TRBD1. The CDR3 contains 15 residues. V dropped 3 bases and J dropped 3; count of bases not matched to a gene: 4. From germline, CDR1 is KGHDR and CDR2 SFDVKD. The CDR3 DNA sequence: TGTGCCACCAGTGATCCACGGGACAGGACAGATACGCAGTATTTT. Residues: CATSDPRDRTDTQYF.

The gene calls are TRBV10-1 and TRBJ2-1, with 10 bases identical to TRBD2. The germline gives CDR1 WNHNN, CDR2 SYGVQD (reference sequence). V trimming: 0 bases; J trimming: 8 bases; junction bases outside the gene matches: 13. The CDR3 spans 18 residues. The DNA for the CDR3 is TGCGCCAGCAGTGAGTCTGGAGAGCGGGAGGGCCTGTCCGATGAGCAGTTCTTC. The encoded protein is CASSESGEREGLSDEQFF.

The gene calls are TRBV2 and TRBJ2-5; perhaps TRBD1 as D (7 bases). The V end lost 1 base, the J end lost 5 bases, and 14 bases lay between the germline ends. Germline-derived CDR1 and CDR2 are SNHLY and FYNNEI. CDR3 length: 15 amino acids. The CDR3 nucleotides read TGTGCCAGCAGTGAAGAGGGGGCCGGAGGGGAGACCCAGTACTTC. Its translation is CASSEEGAGGETQYF.

This clonotype was seen many times. The gene calls are TRBV5-1 and TRBJ2-4, with D perhaps being TRBD1 or TRBD2 (5 bases each). The V end was cut by 4 bases, the J end by 0 bases, with 11 bases between. CDR1 SGHRS and CDR2 YFSETQ come from the germline V gene. The CDR3 is 15 amino acids. The CDR3 spells CASSRDRRAKNIQYF. As DNA, the CDR3 is TGCGCCAGCAGCCGGGACCGCCGAGCCAAAAACATTCAGTACTTC.

This clonotype was seen a few times. The chain has TRBV10-3 and TRBJ2-7; 7 bases match TRBD2. V shed 7 bases and J 3 bases; nucleotides not matched to a gene: 9. CDR3 length: 14 amino acids. In germline, CDR1 is ENHRY, CDR2 SYGVKD. CDR3: CAITVGLGDYEQYF. CDR3 nucleotide sequence: TGTGCCATCACAGTCGGACTAGGCGACTACGAGCAGTACTTC.

The V gene is TRBV25-1, the J gene TRBJ2-1; 7 bases match TRBD1. The length of the CDR3 is 14 residues. V lost 8 bases to trimming and J lost 4 bases; unmatched junction nucleotides: 8. Germline assignment: CDR1 MGHDK and CDR2 SYGVNS. CDR3 in amino acids: CASDTGAVYNEQFF. CDR3 nucleotides: TGTGCCAGCGATACAGGGGCCGTTTACAATGAGCAGTTCTTC.

This sequence joins TRBV6-1 and TRBJ2-1, with D unclear. The CDR3 is 15 amino acids. The V gene lost 0 bases and the J gene lost 8 bases, with 14 bases spanning the gap. Germline V gives CDR1 MNHNS, CDR2 SASEGT. CDR3 loop: CASSEAFRAMDEQFF. The CDR3 nucleotides are TGTGCCAGCAGTGAAGCATTCCGCGCTATGGATGAGCAGTTCTTC.

This chain joins TRBV7-9 and TRBJ2-7; D is tentatively TRBD1 or TRBD2 (5 bases each). This CDR3 has 15 amino acids. V was trimmed by 5 bases and J by 1 base, leaving 15 bases between them. Germline V CDR1 and CDR2: SEHNR, FQNEAQ (reference sequence). DNA for the CDR3: TGTGCCAGCAGCCAACGAGGGGACCCATCCTACGAGCAGTACTTC. Translation gives CASSQRGDPSYEQYF. The full variable domain, its missing parts supplied by reference TRBV7-9 and TRBJ2-7, is DTGVSQNPRHKITKRGQNVTFRCDPISEHNRLYWYRQTLGQGPEFLTYFQNEAQLEKSRLLSDRFSAERPKGSFSTLEIQRTEQGDSAMYLCASSQRGDPSYEQYFGPGTRLTVT.

The rearrangement joins TRBV29-1 to TRBJ2-3; tentatively, D is TRBD2 (5 bases). Trimming removed 0 bases at V and 7 bases at J, with 17 bases between. CDR3 length equals 15 residues. CDR1 SQVTM and CDR2 ANQGSEA come from the germline V gene. The CDR3 spells CSVEDRGEGGNTQYF. CDR3 nucleotide sequence: TGCAGCGTTGAAGACCGAGGAGAGGGTGGGAATACGCAGTATTTT.

V is TRBV10-3 and J is TRBJ2-5; either TRBD1 or TRBD2 may fit D (6 bases each). Germline-derived CDR1 and CDR2 are ENHRY and SYGVKD. Trimming pared 10 bases from V and 4 bases from J, leaving 19 bases between. CDR3 length: 14 residues. The CDR3 bases are TGTGCCACCAGGGACACCAAGGGAGGAGAGACCCAGTACTTC. Protein: CATRDTKGGETQYF.

This chain uses TRBV12-3 or TRBV12-4 with TRBJ1-2; D gene unclear. The germline V and J ends were trimmed by 5 bases and 4 bases, with 14 bases remaining between them. The length of the CDR3 is 14 residues. CDR3 DNA sequence: TGTGCCAGCAGTCCCTTGGGTCAACGCTATGGCTACACCTTC. Its translation: CASSPLGQRYGYTF.

This clonotype was seen a few times. The genes are TRBV2 and TRBJ1-5; no clear D gene. The CDR3 has 15 residues. From germline, CDR1 is SNHLY and CDR2 FYNNEI. V was clipped by 1 base and J by 0 bases, with 7 bases between them. DNA for the CDR3: TGTGCCAGCAGTGAAGAAAAGGGTAGCAATCAGCCCCAGCATTTT. Encoded protein: CASSEEKGSNQPQHF.